This T cell receptor beta chain was retrieved from a study of T cell repertoires in cytomegalovirus infection. At the level of the study: Carrying CMV and the relevant HLA type showed in public TCR beta signatures. Findings of the study overall: Frequencies of public TCR beta families were cumulated, and this identified carriers of CMV plus the relevant HLA. What dominated the ex vivo response were HLA-C-restricted CMV-specific TCR beta clonotypes.

CDR3 length equals 14 residues. CDR1 and CDR2 from the germline V gene are SEHNR and FQNEAQ (reference sequence). V lost 5 bases to trimming and J lost 4 bases, with 14 bases between them. TCRdb ran MiXCR on the reads and lists one entry per CDR3 protein. The top ten hold 2.8% of the sample, which has around 740,000 distinct CDR3 sequences, approximately 40% seen once. In regard to this clonotype: The antigen is unknown.

The chain carries TRBV7-9 and TRBJ2-5; unclear D gene. This receptor was identified in a human donor in good health (CMV status not recorded). Some clones in this sample may be carry-over from other donors' samples. The sequenced sample was PBMCs. CDR3 nucleotides: TGTGCCAGCAGCCATACCCAAACGGGAGAGACCCAGTACTTC. It translates to CASSHTQTGETQYF. Drawing the rest from reference TRBV7-9 and TRBJ2-5, the complete variable domain is DTGVSQNPRHKITKRGQNVTFRCDPISEHNRLYWYRQTLGQGPEFLTYFQNEAQLEKSRLLSDRFSAERPKGSFSTLEIQRTEQGDSAMYLCASSHTQTGETQYFGPGTRLLVL.